These T cell receptor beta chains were read from a single sample in a study of cytomegalovirus exposure and HLA in healthy donors. Produced via immunoSEQ multiplex PCR; TCRdb's table is partial and in-frame only. Of around 160,000 clones in the sample, 80% to 85% are singletons; the top ten hold about 1.9%. The sequenced sample consisted of PBMCs. These receptors all come from a human donor in good health. Both conserved end residues are part of each CDR3. The D gene is left open where the match is weak. Size is stated for part of the rows, as once, few or many counts, or as a class when the clone is expanded.

d_gene | j_gene | len | abundance | v_gene | CDR3nt | CDR3aa
TRBD1 | TRBJ1-2 | 15 | NA | TRBV4-2 | TGTGCCAGCAGCCAACTTGGACAGGAGGTCTATGGCTACACCTTC | CASSQLGQEVYGYTF
TRBD2 | TRBJ2-1 | 16 | few | TRBV4-3 | TGCGCCAGCAGCCAAGAGAGCGGGGGGTCCTACAATGAGCAGTTCTTC | CASSQESGGSYNEQFF
TRBD1 | TRBJ2-3 | 16 | NA | TRBV4-3 | TGCGCCAGCAGCCCCGATGGGACAGGGGGAGCAGATACGCAGTATTTT | CASSPDGTGGADTQYF
NA | TRBJ1-1 | 14 | NA | TRBV9 | TGTGCCAGCAGCGTAGCTCCTATGAACACTGAAGCTTTCTTT | CASSVAPMNTEAFF
TRBD1 | TRBJ2-7 | 15 | NA | TRBV7-2 | TGTGCCAGCAGCTCTGGGGACAGGGAGTCCTACGAGCAGTACTTC | CASSSGDRESYEQYF
TRBD1 | TRBJ1-1 | 13 | NA | TRBV11-3 | TGTGCCAGCAGTCAGACAGGGGGCACTGAAGCTTTCTTT | CASSQTGGTEAFF
NA | TRBJ2-7 | 15 | NA | TRBV5-4 | TGTGCCAGCAGCTTGACCGCGTCCGGCTCCTACGAGCAGTACTTC | CASSLTASGSYEQYF
TRBD1 | TRBJ1-4 | 21 | NA | TRBV6-1 | TGTGCCAGCAGTGAATTATACAGTGGAGACAGGGGAACGATGGGTAATGAAAAACTGTTTTTT | CASSELYSGDRGTMGNEKLFF
NA | TRBJ2-7 | 14 | NA | TRBV9 | TGTGCCAGCAGCGTAGATTCCCGTAGCTACGAGCAGTACTTC | CASSVDSRSYEQYF
NA | TRBJ2-1 | 13 | once | TRBV19 | TGTGCCAGTCGGGCGGCGGGCTACAATGAGCAGTTCTTC | CASRAAGYNEQFF
TRBD1 | TRBJ2-1 | 14 | NA | TRBV7-9 | TGTGCCAGCAGCTTGGGACAGGGTAACCATGAGCAGTTCTTC | CASSLGQGNHEQFF
TRBD2 | TRBJ2-2 | 14 | NA | TRBV9 | TGTGCCAGCAGTGAAGCGGGGGGTTTGAGGGAGCTGTTTTTT | CASSEAGGLRELFF
TRBD1 | TRBJ1-2 | 12 | NA | TRBV5-1 | TGCGCCAGCACACAGGGGGACTATGGCTACACCTTC | CASTQGDYGYTF
TRBD2 | TRBJ2-3 | 15 | NA | TRBV7-2 | TGTGCCAGCAGCCCCGGGCCTAGCGGGGGCGATACGCAGTATTTT | CASSPGPSGGDTQYF
TRBD1 | TRBJ2-6 | 17 | NA | TRBV10-1 | TGCGCCACCTACACAGGGGGCATTAAGTCTGGGGCCAACGTCCTGACTTTC | CATYTGGIKSGANVLTF
NA | TRBJ1-2 | 13 | NA | TRBV9 | TGTGCCAGCAGCGCGGGTGAAACCTATGGCTACACCTTC | CASSAGETYGYTF
NA | TRBJ1-6 | 15 | NA | TRBV5-6 | TGTGCCAGCAGCTTGGCGGCAGGGTTTAATTCACCCCTCCACTTT | CASSLAAGFNSPLHF
TRBD1 | TRBJ2-2 | 15 | NA | TRBV5-4 | TGTGCCAGCAGCTTGGAGGGACAGGGTACCGGGGAGCTGTTTTTT | CASSLEGQGTGELFF
NA | TRBJ1-6 | 14 | once | TRBV6-5 | TGTGCCAGCAGTTACGTGACAGAGAATTCACCCCTCCACTTT | CASSYVTENSPLHF
TRBD1 | TRBJ2-7 | 14 | NA | TRBV7-8 | TGTGCCAGCAGCATGGACAGGGGAGGCTACGAGCAGTACTTC | CASSMDRGGYEQYF
NA | TRBJ1-1 | 16 | NA | TRBV9 | TGTGCCAGCAGCGTAGGAACGACCGGGGGTAACACTGAAGCTTTCTTT | CASSVGTTGGNTEAFF
TRBD1 | TRBJ1-2 | 13 | NA | TRBV2 | TGTGCCACCAAAACGAGGACAGGTTATGGCTACACCTTC | CATKTRTGYGYTF
NA | TRBJ2-2 | 14 | NA | TRBV25-1 | TGTGCCAGCAGTGTCACCGGGAACACCGGGGAGCTGTTTTTT | CASSVTGNTGELFF
NA | TRBJ2-3 | 13 | NA | TRBV7-3 | TGTGCCAGCAGCTACAACCTTGATGCTACGCAGTATTTT | CASSYNLDATQYF
NA | TRBJ1-1 | 16 | NA | TRBV6-1 | TGTGCCAGCAGTGAAATCGGGGGGGCTGGCGGAGCTGAAGCTTTCTTT | CASSEIGGAGGAEAFF
TRBD2 | TRBJ2-7 | 16 | NA | TRBV4-2 | TGTGCCAGCAGCCAAGATCAAACTAGCGGTCTGGAGGAGCAGTACTTC | CASSQDQTSGLEEQYF
TRBD1 | TRBJ1-1 | 14 | NA | TRBV7-3 | TGTGCCAGCAGCTTCGGGACAGCGAACACTGAAGCTTTCTTT | CASSFGTANTEAFF
TRBD2 | TRBJ2-2 | 20 | NA | TRBV10-3 | TGTGCCATCAGTGAGCCGGGACTAGCGGGGGGACTAACGAACACCGGGGAGCTGTTTTTT | CAISEPGLAGGLTNTGELFF
TRBD1 | TRBJ1-4 | 12 | NA | TRBV9 | TGTGCCAGCAGAGCGACAGGGGAAAAACTGTTTTTT | CASRATGEKLFF
TRBD2 | TRBJ2-3 | 16 | NA | TRBV5-1 | TGCGCCAGCAGCTCAAGCGGGGGGGGTCGCACAGATACGCAGTATTTT | CASSSSGGGRTDTQYF
TRBD1 | TRBJ1-1 | 17 | NA | TRBV4-3 | TGCGCCAGCAGCCAAGTCTCGATCAGGGGGTTGGACACTGAAGCTTTCTTT | CASSQVSIRGLDTEAFF
NA | TRBJ2-5 | 14 | NA | TRBV5-1 | TGCGCCAGCAGCTTGGACGCCAGGGAAGAGACCCAGTACTTC | CASSLDAREETQYF
TRBD1 | TRBJ2-1 | 17 | NA | TRBV4-2 | TGTGCCAGCAGCCAAGAGAGATTCCGGGACAGTTACAATGAGCAGTTCTTC | CASSQERFRDSYNEQFF
TRBD1 | TRBJ1-5 | 14 | NA | TRBV29-1 | TGCAGCGTTGAAACAGGGGACGGCAATCAGCCCCAGCATTTT | CSVETGDGNQPQHF
NA | TRBJ2-6 | 12 | NA | TRBV5-6 | TGTGCCAGCAGCGAGGTTGGCTGGGTCCTGACTTTC | CASSEVGWVLTF
NA | TRBJ2-3 | 12 | NA | TRBV7-8 | TGTGCCAGCAGCTCCCTGGGCGATACGCAGTATTTT | CASSSLGDTQYF
TRBD2 | TRBJ2-3 | 16 | NA | TRBV11-2 | TGTGCCAGCACCCAGTGGGCGGGGGGGGCGACAGATACGCAGTATTTT | CASTQWAGGATDTQYF
TRBD1 | TRBJ1-1 | 16 | NA | TRBV18 | TGTGCCAGCTCACCACAACCGGGACAGGGGAGGTGGGAAGCTTTCTTT | CASSPQPGQGRWEAFF
TRBD2 | TRBJ2-5 | 15 | few | TRBV7-7 | TGTGCTAGCAGCATCGGGGGGGTCAACCAAGAGACCCAGTACTTC | CASSIGGVNQETQYF
NA | TRBJ1-2 | 14 | NA | TRBV6-5 | TGTGCCAGCACCAAAAAGGACAGAGACTATGGCTACACCTTC | CASTKKDRDYGYTF
TRBD2 | TRBJ2-3 | 18 | NA | TRBV4-3 | TGCGCCAGCAGCCTTACTAGGGCACTAGCGGGGAGCACAGATACGCAGTATTTT | CASSLTRALAGSTDTQYF
NA | TRBJ1-5 | 13 | NA | TRBV27 | TGTGCCAGCAGTCTCGTGAGCAATCAGCCCCAGCATTTT | CASSLVSNQPQHF
TRBD2 | TRBJ2-7 | 13 | NA | TRBV19 | TGTGCCAGTAGCCGTACGGGGGGCTACGAGCAGTACTTC | CASSRTGGYEQYF
NA | TRBJ1-1 | 12 | NA | TRBV4-3 | TGCGCCAGCAGCCAAACAGGGTGTGAAGCTTTCTTT | CASSQTGCEAFF
NA | TRBJ1-3 | 15 | NA | TRBV2 | TGTGCCAGCTCCCGGGATGAAATCTCTGGAAACACCATATATTTT | CASSRDEISGNTIYF
NA | TRBJ2-5 | 14 | NA | TRBV5-4 | TGTGCCAGCAGCTTGGGACTCCCTTTAGAGACCCAGTACTTC | CASSLGLPLETQYF